These 12 T cell receptor beta chains were all obtained from the same sample, sequenced in a study of blood T cell repertoires in COVID-19. Clones were sequenced by immunoSEQ multiplex PCR, and TCRdb holds only the in-frame ones, with some missing. This table holds fewer than 300,000 clones, around nine tenths found once. Sequencing was performed on PBMCs or T cells enriched from blood (not recorded which). The receptors here all came from a woman in her twenties or thirties who had recovered from COVID-19.

CDR3 bases: TGTGCCAGCTCACCTCAGATGACCTCGGGCTCCTACAATGAGCAGTTCTTC. Translated, it gives CASSPQMTSGSYNEQFF. The chain couples TRBV18 to TRBJ2-1; no reliable D call. The CDR3 consists of 17 residues. Looked up from germline, CDR1 is KGHSH and CDR2 is LQKENI. Trimming removed 3 bases from V and 0 bases from J, with 15 bases in between.

The rearrangement joins TRBV7-2 to TRBJ2-7; the match to TRBD2 covers 8 bases. V shed 1 base, J shed 4 bases, and the junction held 6 bases outside the gene matches. Germline V gene lookup returns CDR1 SGHTA and CDR2 FQGNSA. The CDR3 has 15 amino acids. As DNA, the CDR3 is TGTGCCAGCAGCTTAGAGGCACTAGCGGAATACGAGCAGTACTTC. Its protein is CASSLEALAEYEQYF.

This clone was seen only a few times. The rearrangement joins TRBV7-9 to TRBJ1-2, with unresolved D. V was clipped by 4 bases and J by 5 bases, with 14 bases between them. The germline V gene encodes CDR1 SEHNR and CDR2 FQNEAQ (reference sequence). CDR3 length: 14 residues. This CDR3 is CASSSDWVRYGYTF. CDR3 DNA sequence: TGTGCCAGCAGCTCGGACTGGGTGAGGTATGGCTACACCTTC. Combining the CDR3 with reference TRBV7-9 and TRBJ1-2 gives the whole variable domain DTGVSQNPRHKITKRGQNVTFRCDPISEHNRLYWYRQTLGQGPEFLTYFQNEAQLEKSRLLSDRFSAERPKGSFSTLEIQRTEQGDSAMYLCASSSDWVRYGYTFGSGTRLTVV.

The chain uses TRBV10-1 and TRBJ2-3; tentatively, D is TRBD2 (5 bases). V was shortened by 5 bases and J by 7 bases, with 13 bases between the two germline ends. CDR1 and CDR2 from the germline V gene are WNHNN and SYGVQD (reference sequence). CDR3 length equals 13 residues. CDR3 bases: TGCGCCAGCAGTCCAGAGGGTCGAAATACGCAGTATTTT. It encodes CASSPEGRNTQYF.

This chain links TRBV30 with TRBJ1-3; D unclear. This CDR3 contains 15 residues. CDR1 is GTSNPN and CDR2 is SVGIG in the germline V gene (reference sequence). V was trimmed by 2 bases and J by 2 bases, leaving 13 bases between them. CDR3 region: CAWSPRTRAGNTIYF. DNA of the CDR3: TGTGCCTGGAGTCCGAGGACGAGGGCTGGAAACACCATATATTTT.

This chain links TRBV6-5 with TRBJ2-1, with 7 bases lining up with TRBD2. The V gene end was trimmed by 6 bases and the J gene end by 8 bases; junction bases not matched to a gene: 10. The CDR3 runs to 14 residues. Germline CDR1 reads MNHEY; CDR2 reads SVGAGI. The DNA of the CDR3 is TGTGCCAGCAGCCCACGGGGGGAAAATGATGAGCAGTTCTTC. It is translated as CASSPRGENDEQFF.

The chain joins TRBV28 to TRBJ2-1, with 7 bases fitting TRBD2. Per the germline V gene, CDR1 is MDHEN and CDR2 is SYDVKM. Trimming removed 7 bases from V and 7 bases from J; junction bases left unmatched: 10. The CDR3 sequence is 14 residues long. CDR3 residues: CASNPWGGLNEQFF. The DNA of the CDR3 is TGTGCCAGCAATCCTTGGGGGGGTTTGAATGAGCAGTTCTTC.

This clone was found a few times. The V gene is TRBV27, the J gene TRBJ2-1; a weak D match, TRBD2 (7 bases). V lost 0 bases and J lost 3, with 12 bases in between. Germline CDR1 MNHEY, CDR2 SMNVEV (reference sequence). CDR3 length equals 16 residues. This CDR3 reads CASSLSGGGDYNEQFF. In DNA form, the CDR3 reads TGTGCCAGCAGTTTATCAGGGGGAGGGGACTACAATGAGCAGTTCTTC.

The gene calls are TRBV5-4 and TRBJ1-2, with TRBD1 as a possible D gene (5 bases). This CDR3 region has 13 residues. Germline V gives CDR1 SGHNT, CDR2 YYREEE (reference sequence). V was pared by 3 bases and J by 1 base, with 7 bases between. This chain's CDR3 is CASSSDNNYGYTF. The CDR3 nucleotides read TGTGCCAGCAGCTCGGACAATAACTATGGCTACACCTTC.

The rearrangement links TRBV5-1 to TRBJ2-5, with TRBD2 identical over 8 bases. Germline lookup yields CDR1 SGHRS and CDR2 YFSETQ. The CDR3 has 14 residues. The junction had 2 bases not matched to a gene; V was cut back by 3 bases and J by 1 base. The CDR3 DNA sequence: TGCGCCAGCAGCTCCACTAGCGGCCAAGAGACCCAGTACTTC. Translating it yields CASSSTSGQETQYF.

The rearrangement links TRBV5-1 to TRBJ1-2, with 7 nucleotides matching TRBD1. Germline V gives CDR1 SGHRS, CDR2 YFSETQ. The CDR3 contains 14 residues. V lost 5 bases and J lost 4; bases outside the gene matches: 8. CDR3 sequence (DNA): TGCGCCAGCAGGACCGACAGGGCCCTCTATGGCTACACCTTC. Its protein is CASRTDRALYGYTF.

The CDR3 nucleotides are TGCGCCAGCAGCCAAGATCGAACAGGGGATGGTCAGCCCCAGCATTTT. Amino acids: CASSQDRTGDGQPQHF. The rearrangement uses TRBV4-3 and TRBJ1-5, with 7 bases that match TRBD1. The junction had 8 bases not matched to a gene; V was cut back by 0 bases and J by 6 bases. Germline V gives CDR1 LGHNA, CDR2 YSLEER. The CDR3 runs 16 residues.